This T cell receptor (beta chain) was identified in a study of cytomegalovirus exposure and HLA in healthy donors (dated by TCRdb to the late 2010s). With regard to the full study: According to an earlier analysis of several hundred of the donors, about 180 million T cells yielded 95 million to 140 million unique TCR beta sequences and about 300 Gb of sequence data. An early release covering roughly 600 HLA-typed donors comprised about 300 gigabases of sequencing data and approximately 80 million unique TCR sequences. Of the roughly 400 genotyped donors, approximately 80% were placed in the genetic ancestry cluster associated with self-reported Caucasian donors. The aim of the study was to test whether cataloging public T cell receptors could identify signatures of past pathogen exposure. The study used immunosequencing to profile the T cell repertoires of 670 or so subjects and linked those repertoires to cytomegalovirus serostatus. A separate validation cohort of roughly 130 different subjects was used in addition to the roughly 700-subject first cohort. To predict cytomegalovirus infection status, the study combined high-throughput TCR immunosequencing, statistical association of individual TCRs with disease status, and machine learning. To study patterns of TCR occurrence, a later analysis re-analyzed previously published TCR beta repertoires from 500 to 850 donors and added high-resolution HLA genotyping. The later analysis used no new phenotypic data to find candidate immune exposures, relying instead on TCR beta sequences and their occurrence across donors. An earlier analysis of several hundred of the donors applied high-throughput TCR beta sequencing to assess whether each TCR beta V gene segment acted as functional or pseudogenic. Donor age, sex, ethnicity and CMV serostatus were compiled together with the repertoire data. Genome-wide SNP genotypes for about 55% of the roughly 670 donors were used in a later genetic analysis, which treated that subset as a discovery cohort. All discovery cohort repertoires had been generated on a single sequencing platform. HLA typing included class I and class II loci at four-digit resolution. Typing coverage differed by locus: A, B, C, DRB1 and DQB1 were typed in about 629-630 donors, DQA1 in 522, DPA1 in around 600, and DPB1 in 472. Because of strong linkage in the cohort, roughly 5 DR-DQ haplotypes were treated as single units for association and clustering. Among about 370 genotyped donors of the cohort, an average of around 250,000 unique TCR beta nucleotide sequences was sequenced per donor, of which 15% to 20% were non-productive. Overall study outcomes, separate from this receptor: Only TCR beta chains were sequenced in this cohort, and the absence of alpha or paired-chain data limited detectable features. While some public TCRs were present in many individuals, most TCR sequences turned up only very rarely across donors. The study gave a list of 150 to 200 TCR beta chains associated with cytomegalovirus. The earlier analysis of 587 of the donors excluded roughly 17 rarely observed V segments, including chromosome 9 orphons, because counts were too low. Sequencing depth was assumed to be roughly uniform across donors in the presence/absence analyses, though that assumption may not hold. When HLA alleles, especially DR and DQ, strongly co-occurred, TCR associations were difficult to assign to individual alleles. Immune exposure information for the cohort was limited to CMV serostatus. The classifier was reported to diagnose cytomegalovirus status with high specificity and sensitivity in both the original and validation cohorts. A later analysis found that most CMV-associated TCR beta chains appeared HLA-restricted, with HLA associations seemingly driven largely by CMV exposure. Linkage disequilibrium might explain the correlated functional status among segregating V segments, but an unknown experimental factor could not be excluded. In a later analysis, HLA-associated TCR beta chains showed more clonal expansion and lower generation probabilities than non-associated chains that were equally common. It was suggested by the authors that the approach could potentially be generalized to other disease states and immunological phenotypes. HLA typing was unavailable for some donors at each locus, so association tests used only the typed subset. According to a later genetic analysis, donors in an Asian-associated ancestry cluster had fewer N-insertions in productive TCRs than the roughly 660-donor mean. A cluster of highly shared sequence variants was judged likely to be a technical artifact of the sequencing pipeline. A further reported finding was that TCR beta sequences accurately predicted the HLA-A and HLA-B alleles for most subjects in the first cohort. According to a later analysis, parvovirus B19, influenza, CMV and Epstein-Barr virus appeared linked to several top co-occurrence clusters. Some IMGT-functional V segments, including TRBV6-2 and TRBV6-3, could not be told apart with the 87-base-pair reads, so those segments were excluded. A later analysis found that TCR association rates varied across HLA loci, with DRB1 alleles showing the most associated TCRs and HLA-C alleles the fewest. Broadly in line with IMGT annotations, most TCR beta V segments showed up in productive rearrangements about 87% or about 30% of the time in an earlier analysis of several hundred of the donors. A few of the identified cytomegalovirus-associated TCR beta chains were confirmed in vitro to be specific for cytomegalovirus antigens. An association between a missense DCLRE1C variant and V-gene and J-gene trimming of TCR beta chains was found in a later genetic analysis and replicated in an independent cohort. A later analysis associated about 17,000 TCR beta sequences with specific HLA alleles at a false discovery rate of 0.05.

In total, approximately 610 healthy bone marrow donors made up the cohort. All cohort members were sampled while nominally healthy, although unrecorded immune exposures were likely present. The donor was CMV seronegative and belonged to the group of 380 or so seronegative cohort members. Each donor provided a peripheral blood sample, and peripheral blood mononuclear cells were used for TCR beta sequencing. Genomic DNA was extracted from the blood cell samples with the Qiagen DNeasy Blood Extraction Kit. On this clone itself: Its antigen is unknown. Base qualities are not at hand, and no much larger clone is one base apart.

The library was built by means of the immunoSEQ multiplex PCR assay. A mixture of 60 forward primers for TCR Vbeta segments and 13 reverse primers for TCR Jbeta segments was used in the multiplex PCR. Amplification of the CDR3 region of rearranged TCR beta genes was performed with a multiplex PCR assay on genomic DNA. Amplified TCR beta libraries were sequenced as 87-base-pair reads on the Illumina HiSeq System. In the original analysis: Across the 670 or so repertoires, a later analysis counted approximately 75 million unique TCR beta chains, some 11 million of which were shared by at least two donors. To remove PCR and sequencing errors, raw reads were error-corrected and collapsed into unique sequences using a nearest-neighbor algorithm that merged closely related sequences. CDR3 sequences were aligned to IMGT reference sequences to assign V, D and J gene segments. For a sequence to be retained, at least a six-nucleotide match to both a V gene segment and a J gene segment was required. A rearrangement counted as productive if the CDR3 had no stop codons and remained in frame with V and J, and every other rearrangement counted as non-productive. Following IMGT convention, CDR3 was defined as the stretch from the second conserved V-encoded cysteine up to the conserved J-encoded phenylalanine. In an earlier analysis of more than 550 of the donors, sequences lacking an unambiguous match to a single V gene segment were excluded. In an earlier analysis of almost 600 of the donors, a V segment was called functional when productive rearrangements were above 56.7%, and segregating when the standard deviation between donors exceeded 5%. A statistical classification framework was built for diagnosing cytomegalovirus status from the catalog of TCR beta chain sequences. In a later analysis, V and J genes were assigned by comparing TCR nucleotide sequences against IMGT/GENE-DB human TR gene sequences. The TCRdist pipeline was used in a later analysis to assign CDR3 sequences and most-parsimonious VDJ recombination scenarios. In a later analysis, each TCR beta chain was defined by its CDR3 amino acid sequence together with its V-gene family, and reads lacking a unique V-gene family were excluded. In a later analysis, 500 to 700 highly shared, low-generation-probability nucleotide sequences were removed to address suspected cross-contamination and a sequencing artifact. In a later analysis, a clonal expansion index was calculated for each public chain from normalized within-repertoire ranks of inferred template counts. A later analysis computed generation probabilities with a VDJ recombination model fitted to out-of-frame rearrangements, and checked the results against IGoR. A later analysis scored TCR-TCR, TCR-HLA and TCR-CMV co-occurrence with hypergeometric tests, applying a repertoire-size bias correction to TCR pairs. A later analysis estimated false discovery rates by permuting HLA or CMV assignments 20 times. In a later analysis, co-occurring TCRs were grouped using DBSCAN, with TCRdist sequence similarity added in when clustering inside HLA-allele-positive subsets. For co-occurrence clustering, repertoires with fewer than 30,000 or more than 120,000 public chains were excluded, along with five or six repertoires with anomalous nucleotide sharing. The table comes from immuneACCESS by way of TCRdb, which keeps in-frame sequences with V and J called. Part of the clones is missing from these tables; in studies checked, under half for an unresolved V gene and the rest for unknown reasons. V and J calls and clone size follow that table, whereas D and trimming were derived from the DNA. The sample table contains about 190,000 clones; only one count was recorded for about 81% of them. The ten top clones hold around 2.2% of the sample.

Counted from cysteine to phenylalanine, this CDR3 has 14 amino acids. The entry retains the CDR3 DNA only, 42 bases that are in frame from base 1. V lost 6 bases and J lost 2 bases, and the count of bases not matched to a germline gene is 7. The germline V gene gives CDR1 as MDHEN and CDR2 as SYDVKM. Rearrangement joined TRBV28 to TRBJ2-7, and 7 junction bases match TRBD1. The material sequenced was PBMCs. This TCR derives from a woman under 40 in good health and CMV-seronegative. The CDR3 protein: CASSRNQGAYEQYF. The nucleotides read TGTGCCAGCAGCCGGAACCAGGGGGCCTACGAGCAGTACTTC.